This TCR beta chain was found in a study of human T cells and chemical hapten exposure. CDR3 length equals 15 residues. Germline V gene data show CDR1 as LNHDA and CDR2 as SQIVND (reference sequence). The V end was cut by 5 bases, the J end by 6 bases, with 20 bases between. TCRdb used MiXCR to reprocess the RACE reads, holding one entry per CDR3 protein. The profile covers some 59,000 distinct CDR3 sequences, with about 11% appearing a single time and almost 4% taken by the ten largest. Specified time point: pre-sensitization, week 0. This sample's treatment: therapeutic diphenylcyclopropenone sensitization with weekly scalp DPC.

This clonotype originated in a woman aged 40-49 years with alopecia areata. Some clones in this sample may be carry-over from other donors' samples. Source: whole blood, taken in connection with sensitization to the hapten diphenylcyclopropenone (DPC). The chain recombines TRBV19 with TRBJ2-7; no firm D call. CDR3 loop: CASSFLSSAPGEQYF. The CDR3 coding sequence is TGTGCCAGTAGTTTCCTCAGCAGCGCCCCGGGCGAGCAGTACTTC.